Shown below are 18 T cell receptor beta chains from a single sample sequenced in a study of regulatory T cells in long-lasting Graves disease. Time point in this sample: persistent/refractory GD, antithyroid drugs over 5 years with positive TRAb. PBMC-derived RNA was used for the TCR library. HTBI primers from iRepertoire and Arm-PCR of CDR3 regions yielded the TCR beta libraries. TCRdb fed the multiplex PCR reads into MiXCR, producing one record per CDR3 protein. Among roughly 700,000 distinct CDR3 sequences, 25% to 35% were seen once, and the ten largest hold about 40%. Sequencing used peripheral blood mononuclear cells (PBMCs), obtained when the disease was refractory, from a patient treated with antithyroid drugs. The source of these receptors is a female donor with Graves disease.

The rearrangement uses TRBV29-1 and TRBJ1-2; D remains unclear. Trimming removed 2 bases at V and 4 bases at J, with 5 bases between. The CDR3 consists of 11 residues. CDR1 and CDR2 (germline): SQVTM, ANQGSEA. CDR3 protein: CSVEMGYGYTF. The CDR3 coding sequence is TGCAGCGTTGAAATGGGCTATGGCTACACCTTC. The full variable domain, rest sourced from reference TRBV29-1 and TRBJ1-2, is SAVISQKPSRDICQRGTSLTIQCQVDSQVTMMFWYRQQPGQSLTLIATANQGSEATYESGFVIDKFPISRPNLTFSTLTVSNMSPEDSSIYLCSVEMGYGYTFGSGTRLTVV.

This sequence joins TRBV20-1 and TRBJ2-7, with TRBD1 as a possible D gene (6 bases). There are 13 residues in the CDR3. CDR1 is DFQATT and CDR2 is SNEGSKA in the germline V gene (reference sequence). V lost 2 bases and J lost 3, with 11 bases in between. CDR3: CSARQGNHYEQYF. The CDR3 DNA reads as TGCAGTGCTAGACAGGGGAATCACTACGAGCAGTACTTC.

This chain uses TRBV5-5 with TRBJ2-7, with 7 bases identical to TRBD1. Germline assignment: CDR1 SGHKS and CDR2 YYEKEE (reference sequence). This CDR3 has 14 amino acids. J gave up 3 bases and V 4 bases, and 7 bases lay outside the gene matches. The CDR3: CASSITGVSYEQYF. The DNA for the CDR3 is TGTGCCAGCAGCATCACAGGGGTGAGCTACGAGCAGTACTTC.

This clonotype was found many times. The J gene is TRBJ1-2, the V gene TRBV2, with 7 bases fitting TRBD1. The germline gives CDR1 SNHLY, CDR2 FYNNEI. CDR3 length: 13 amino acids. V shed 5 bases and J 7 bases; nucleotides not matched to a gene: 7. The DNA for the CDR3 is TGTGCCAGCAGTCCGGACAGGACCACTGGCTACACCTTC. Its translation is CASSPDRTTGYTF.

Of note for this clonotype: The CDR3 end shows no conserved phenylalanine or tryptophan, and so a read error is likely. V gene TRBV3-1 combines with J gene TRBJ2-7, with TRBD2 identical over 11 bases. This CDR3 comprises 16 residues. V dropped 1 base and J dropped 4; count of bases not matched to a gene: 6. Germline assignment: CDR1 LGHDT and CDR2 YNNKEL (reference sequence). In DNA, the CDR3 is TGTGCCAGCAGCCAAGGCCTAGCGGGAGGAATTTACGAGCAGTACCTC. Its translation: CASSQGLAGGIYEQYL.

This clonotype was counted ten times or more. This sequence joins TRBV27 and TRBJ1-2, with 12 bases lining up with TRBD1. CDR3 length equals 15 residues. With V trimmed by 5 bases and J by 5 bases, 6 bases remained unmatched. CDR1 is MNHEY and CDR2 is SMNVEV in the germline V gene (reference sequence). CDR3 sequence (DNA): TGTGCCAGCAGTGGACGGGACAGGGGGCTTTATGGCTACACCTTC. Translating it yields CASSGRDRGLYGYTF.

This clonotype was detected only a few times. The rearrangement joins TRBV6-1 to TRBJ1-5; TRBD1 aligns across 7 bases. Unmatched junction bases numbered 9, after V lost 6 bases and J lost 7 bases. Germline V CDR1 and CDR2: MNHNS, SASEGT. This CDR3 contains 14 residues. The CDR3 sequence: CASRFRQGRQPQHF. The CDR3 nucleotides read TGTGCCAGCAGATTCCGACAGGGTAGACAGCCCCAGCATTTT.

The chain couples TRBV5-1 to TRBJ1-1, with D possibly TRBD1 on 5 matching bases. CDR3 length equals 17 residues. Trimming left V 5 bases short and J 4 bases short, with 24 bases between. The V gene's germline CDR1 is SGHRS and CDR2 YFSETQ. The CDR3 DNA is TGCGCCAGCAGTTTCGCTTCGGGTACAGCTAGGGGCACTGAAGCTTTCTTT. Amino acids: CASSFASGTARGTEAFF.

J is TRBJ2-1 and V is TRBV2; perhaps TRBD2 as D (6 bases). The CDR3 is 14 residues long. Germline V gene lookup returns CDR1 SNHLY and CDR2 FYNNEI. Trimming shortened V by 8 bases and J by 5 bases, and 16 bases separated the two germline ends. The CDR3 nucleotides are TGTGCCAGCGATTTGCTAGGCGGGAACAATGAGCAGTTCTTC. It is translated as CASDLLGGNNEQFF.

The genes are TRBV30 and TRBJ1-5; possible D gene TRBD1, 6 bases. Trimming cost V 1 base and J 4 bases, with 11 bases left between them. CDR1 and CDR2 from the germline V gene are GTSNPN and SVGIG (reference sequence). The CDR3 spans 14 residues. CDR3 nucleotides: TGTGCCTGGAGTGGCGGGACAACTAATCAGCCCCAGCATTTT. As protein: CAWSGGTTNQPQHF.

This chain uses TRBV30 with TRBJ2-5; 11 nucleotides agree with TRBD2. Germline CDR1 is GTSNPN and CDR2 is SVGIG (reference sequence). The CDR3 is 16 amino acids. Trimming removed 7 bases from V and 7 bases from J; junction bases left unmatched: 17. CDR3 sequence reads: CALSGLADNGGVTQYF. CDR3 DNA sequence: TGTGCCTTGTCGGGACTAGCGGATAATGGAGGGGTGACCCAGTACTTC.

This clonotype came up a few times. The gene calls are TRBV20-1 and TRBJ2-5; 10 bases line up with TRBD1. J lost 5 bases, V lost 3 bases, and 12 bases had no gene match. CDR3 length equals 16 residues. From germline, CDR1 is DFQATT and CDR2 SNEGSKA (reference sequence). In nucleotides, the CDR3 is TGCAGTGCTAGTGACGAGACAGGGGGCGAGTTGGAGACCCAGTACTTC. Protein: CSASDETGGELETQYF.

This rearrangement joins TRBV12-3 or TRBV12-4 to TRBJ2-5, with 9 nucleotides matching TRBD2. Losses at the gene ends were 6 bases for V and 1 base for J; bases not matched to a gene: 12. The CDR3 has 17 amino acids. In DNA form, the CDR3 reads TGTGCCAGCAGGACCCTGACTAGCGGTAGACTCCAAGAGACCCAGTACTTC. Protein sequence: CASRTLTSGRLQETQYF.

The J gene is TRBJ1-1, the V gene TRBV20-1; the D is unclear. Between the trimmed V and J ends, which lost 1 base and 1 base, there was a span of 7 bases. This CDR3 contains 13 residues. CDR1 and CDR2 (germline): DFQATT, SNEGSKA (reference sequence). The CDR3 bases are TGCAGTGCTAGAGGATCAGCGAACACTGAAGCTTTCTTT. Its protein is CSARGSANTEAFF.

This chain connects TRBV6-1 to TRBJ2-2, with a weak D call TRBD1 (6 bases). CDR1 is MNHNS, CDR2 SASEGT, per germline. V dropped 6 bases and J dropped 0 bases, with 14 bases sitting between them. CDR3 size: 16 residues. The CDR3 spells CASSPTGTTNTGELFF. DNA of the CDR3: TGTGCCAGCAGCCCGACCGGGACAACGAACACCGGGGAGCTGTTTTTT.

The V gene is TRBV30, the J gene TRBJ2-5, with TRBD2 as a possible D gene (6 bases). The CDR3 covers 14 residues. In germline, CDR1 is GTSNPN, CDR2 SVGIG (reference sequence). V dropped 2 bases and J dropped 5 bases, with 15 bases sitting between them. The CDR3 reads CAWSFGGITETQYF. The DNA for the CDR3 is TGTGCCTGGAGTTTCGGCGGGATAACGGAGACCCAGTACTTC.

J is TRBJ2-3 and V is TRBV20-1; 14 nucleotides agree with TRBD2. The V and J ends lost 6 bases and 3 bases, in that order; junction bases with no gene match: 2. CDR1 and CDR2 from the germline V gene are DFQATT and SNEGSKA (reference sequence). This CDR3 is built from 14 residues. CDR3 bases: TGCAGTGCCCGGACTAGCGGGAGGACAGATACGCAGTATTTT. It codes for CSARTSGRTDTQYF.

This clonotype was found many times. The rearrangement uses TRBV12-3 or TRBV12-4 and TRBJ1-1; possible D gene TRBD1, 6 bases. Trimming took 7 bases from V and 5 from J, leaving 14 bases between them. This CDR3 has 13 residues. This CDR3 reads CASTMTGWTEAFF. DNA of the CDR3: TGTGCCAGCACCATGACAGGTTGGACTGAAGCTTTCTTT.